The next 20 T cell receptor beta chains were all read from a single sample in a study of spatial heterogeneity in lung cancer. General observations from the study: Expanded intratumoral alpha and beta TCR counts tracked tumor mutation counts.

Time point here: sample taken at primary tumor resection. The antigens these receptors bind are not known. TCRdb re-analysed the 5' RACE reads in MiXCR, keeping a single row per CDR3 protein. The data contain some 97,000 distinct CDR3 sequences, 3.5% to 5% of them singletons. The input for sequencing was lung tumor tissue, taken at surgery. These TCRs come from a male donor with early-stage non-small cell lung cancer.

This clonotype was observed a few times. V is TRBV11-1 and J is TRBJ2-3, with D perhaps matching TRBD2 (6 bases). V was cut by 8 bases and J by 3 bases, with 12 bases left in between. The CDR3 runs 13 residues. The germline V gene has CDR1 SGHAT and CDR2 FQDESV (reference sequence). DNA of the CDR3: TGTGCCAGCTCATTACGGGAGACAGATACGCAGTATTTT. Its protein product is CASSLRETDTQYF.

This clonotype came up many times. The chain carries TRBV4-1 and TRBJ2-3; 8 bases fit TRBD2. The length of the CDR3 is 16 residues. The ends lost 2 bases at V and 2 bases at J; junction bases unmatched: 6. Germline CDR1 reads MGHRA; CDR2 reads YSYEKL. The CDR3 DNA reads TGCGCCAGCAGCCAAATACGAGCGGGGGTCACAGATACGCAGTATTTT. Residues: CASSQIRAGVTDTQYF.

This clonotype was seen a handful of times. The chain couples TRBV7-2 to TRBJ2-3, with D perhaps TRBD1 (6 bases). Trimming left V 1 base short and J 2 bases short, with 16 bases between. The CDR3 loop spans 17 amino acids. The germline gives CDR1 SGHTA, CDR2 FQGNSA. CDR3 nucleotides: TGTGCCAGCAGCTTAGGGGGGCAGACATCATACACAGATACGCAGTATTTT. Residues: CASSLGGQTSYTDTQYF.

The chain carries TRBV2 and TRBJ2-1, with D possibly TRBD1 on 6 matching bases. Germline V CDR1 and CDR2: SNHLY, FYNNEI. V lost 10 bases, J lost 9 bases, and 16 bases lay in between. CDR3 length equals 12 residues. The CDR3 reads CATTQGSGEQFF. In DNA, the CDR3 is TGTGCCACTACCCAGGGGAGCGGTGAGCAGTTCTTC.

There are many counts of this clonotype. The CDR3 sequence: CSAEDRGMNTEAFF. CDR3 coding DNA: TGCAGCGCTGAGGACAGGGGGATGAACACTGAAGCTTTCTTT. V gene TRBV29-1 combines with J gene TRBJ1-1; 10 bases line up with TRBD1. CDR1 and CDR2 (germline): SQVTM, ANQGSEA. The CDR3 totals 14 residues. With 7 bases clipped from V and 0 bases from J, the junction kept 5 bases outside the gene matches.

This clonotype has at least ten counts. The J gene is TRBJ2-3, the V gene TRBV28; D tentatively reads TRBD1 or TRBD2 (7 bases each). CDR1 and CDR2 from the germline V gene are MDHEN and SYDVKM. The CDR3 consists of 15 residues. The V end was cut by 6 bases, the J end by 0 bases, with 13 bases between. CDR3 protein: CASRGGTVSTDTQYF. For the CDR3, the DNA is TGTGCCAGCAGGGGGGGGACAGTCAGCACAGATACGCAGTATTTT.

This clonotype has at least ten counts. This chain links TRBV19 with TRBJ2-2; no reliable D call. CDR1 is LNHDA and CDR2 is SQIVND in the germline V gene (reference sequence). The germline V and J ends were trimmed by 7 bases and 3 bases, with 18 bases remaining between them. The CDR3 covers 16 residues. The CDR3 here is CASTATHLGYTGELFF. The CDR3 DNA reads TGTGCCAGTACCGCTACCCATTTGGGCTACACCGGGGAGCTGTTTTTT.

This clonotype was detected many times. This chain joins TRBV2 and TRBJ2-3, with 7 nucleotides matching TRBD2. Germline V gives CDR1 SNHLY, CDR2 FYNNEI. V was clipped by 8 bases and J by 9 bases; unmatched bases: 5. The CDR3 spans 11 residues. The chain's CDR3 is CASGREYTQYF. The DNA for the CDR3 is TGTGCCAGCGGGCGGGAGTACACGCAGTATTTT.

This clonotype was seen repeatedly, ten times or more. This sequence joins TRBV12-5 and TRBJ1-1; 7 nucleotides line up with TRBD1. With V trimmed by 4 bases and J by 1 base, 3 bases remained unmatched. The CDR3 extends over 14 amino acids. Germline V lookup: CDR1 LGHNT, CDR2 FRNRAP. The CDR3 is CASGSRQGNTEAFF. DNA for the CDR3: TGTGCTAGTGGTTCCCGACAGGGGAACACTGAAGCTTTCTTT.

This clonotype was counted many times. The CDR3 sequence: CASSLSLYTEAFF. The CDR3 DNA sequence: TGTGCCAGCAGCTTGTCTCTATACACTGAAGCTTTCTTT. J is TRBJ1-1 and V is TRBV5-6; no reliable D call. V lost 1 base to trimming and J lost 3 bases, with 7 bases between them. CDR3 length equals 13 residues. The germline V gene has CDR1 SGHDT and CDR2 YYEEEE.

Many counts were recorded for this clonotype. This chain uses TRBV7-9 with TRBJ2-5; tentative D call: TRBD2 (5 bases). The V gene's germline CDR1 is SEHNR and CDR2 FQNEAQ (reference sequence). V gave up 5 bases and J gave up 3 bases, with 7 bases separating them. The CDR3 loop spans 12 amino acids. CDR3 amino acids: CASSGLEETQYF. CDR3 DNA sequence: TGTGCCAGCAGCGGACTGGAAGAGACCCAGTACTTC.

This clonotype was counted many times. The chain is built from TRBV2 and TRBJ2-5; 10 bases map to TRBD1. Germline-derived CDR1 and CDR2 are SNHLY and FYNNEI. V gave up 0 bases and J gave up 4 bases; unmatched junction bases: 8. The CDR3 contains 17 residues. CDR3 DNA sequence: TGTGCCAGCAGTGAAGCCCTTCCGGGACAGGGGAGAGAGACCCAGTACTTC. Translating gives CASSEALPGQGRETQYF.

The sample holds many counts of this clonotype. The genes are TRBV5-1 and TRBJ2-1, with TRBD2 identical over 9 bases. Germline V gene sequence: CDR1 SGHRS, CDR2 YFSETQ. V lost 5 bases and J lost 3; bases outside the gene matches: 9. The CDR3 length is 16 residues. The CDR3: CASSVSGSPSYNEQFF. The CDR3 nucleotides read TGCGCCAGCAGTGTTAGCGGGAGCCCCAGCTACAATGAGCAGTTCTTC.

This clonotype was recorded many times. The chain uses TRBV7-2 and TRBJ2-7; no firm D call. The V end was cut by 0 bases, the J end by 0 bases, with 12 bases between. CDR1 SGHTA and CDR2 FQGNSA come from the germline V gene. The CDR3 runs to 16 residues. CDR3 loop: CASSLAPNSYSYEQYF. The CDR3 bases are TGTGCCAGCAGCTTAGCGCCTAACTCCTACTCCTACGAGCAGTACTTC.

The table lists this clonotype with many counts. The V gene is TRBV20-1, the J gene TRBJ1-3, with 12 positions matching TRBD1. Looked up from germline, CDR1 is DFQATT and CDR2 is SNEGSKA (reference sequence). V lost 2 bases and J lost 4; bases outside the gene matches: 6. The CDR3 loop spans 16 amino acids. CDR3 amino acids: CSARPGTGGAGNTIYF. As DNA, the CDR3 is TGCAGTGCTAGACCCGGGACAGGGGGCGCGGGAAACACCATATATTTT.

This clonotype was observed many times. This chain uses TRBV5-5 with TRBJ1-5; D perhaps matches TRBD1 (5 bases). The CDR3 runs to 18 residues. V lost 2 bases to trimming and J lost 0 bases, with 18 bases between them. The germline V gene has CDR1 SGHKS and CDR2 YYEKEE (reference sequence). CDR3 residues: CASSLNLGWDRSNQPQHF. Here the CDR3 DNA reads TGTGCCAGCAGCTTAAACCTGGGCTGGGACCGTAGCAATCAGCCCCAGCATTTT.

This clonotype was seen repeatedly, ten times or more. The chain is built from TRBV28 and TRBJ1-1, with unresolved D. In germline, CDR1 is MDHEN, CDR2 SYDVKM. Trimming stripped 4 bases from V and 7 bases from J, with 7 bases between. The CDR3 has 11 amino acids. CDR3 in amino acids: CASSSTGEAFF. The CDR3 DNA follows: TGTGCCAGCAGTTCAACGGGTGAAGCTTTCTTT. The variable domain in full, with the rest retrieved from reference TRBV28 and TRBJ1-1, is DVKVTQSSRYLVKRTGEKVFLECVQDMDHENMFWYRQDPGLGLRLIYFSYDVKMKEKGDIPEGYSVSREKKERFSLILESASTNQTSMYLCASSSTGEAFFGQGTRLTVV.

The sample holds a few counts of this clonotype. The CDR3 DNA is TGTGCCAGCAGTACAACAGGGGGCGCTTGGGGTATGAACACTGAAGCTTTCTTT. It encodes CASSTTGGAWGMNTEAFF. The chain links TRBV28 to TRBJ1-1; 9 bases are a match to TRBD1. The V gene end was trimmed by 5 bases and the J gene end by 0 bases; junction bases not matched to a gene: 13. The CDR3 is made up of 18 amino acids. Germline V lookup: CDR1 MDHEN, CDR2 SYDVKM.

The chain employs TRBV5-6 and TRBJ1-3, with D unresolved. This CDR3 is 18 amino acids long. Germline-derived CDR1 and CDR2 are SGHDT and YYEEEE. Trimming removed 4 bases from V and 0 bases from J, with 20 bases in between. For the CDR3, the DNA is TGTGCCAGCAGCCAAGACTTTCTTGCGGGCAACTCTGGAAACACCATATATTTT. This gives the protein CASSQDFLAGNSGNTIYF.

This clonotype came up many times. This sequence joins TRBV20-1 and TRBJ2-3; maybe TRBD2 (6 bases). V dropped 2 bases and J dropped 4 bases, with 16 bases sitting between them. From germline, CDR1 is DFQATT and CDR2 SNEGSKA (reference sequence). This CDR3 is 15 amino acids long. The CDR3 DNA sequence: TGCAGTGCTAGAACGGGACTCCGCGGGGCAGATACGCAGTATTTT. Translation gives CSARTGLRGADTQYF.